This is a list of T cell receptor beta chains from one sample in a study of CD8 T cells in ankylosing spondylitis. MiXCR, applied by TCRdb to the 5' RACE reads, yields one record per CDR3 protein. The sample shows approximately 250,000 distinct CDR3 sequences, approximately 30% of them seen only once. Input material: blood, either unsorted or a sorted T cell fraction (not recorded which). These receptors were taken from a male donor with ankylosing spondylitis or in good health (not recorded which). The CDR3 runs from the conserved cysteine through the conserved F or W. D genes are given only for firm matches. Size is omitted from some rows. Given values are once, few, many or a class for expanded clones.

CDR3 length,clone size,D gene,J gene,V gene,CDR3 protein,CDR3 DNA
14,-,-,TRBJ2-7,TRBV27,CASSLIGQGYEQYF,TGTGCCAGCAGTTTAATTGGGCAGGGCTACGAGCAGTACTTC
13,few,-,TRBJ1-4,TRBV20-1,CSAPRVRGEKLFF,TGCAGTGCTCCCCGGGTTCGAGGGGAAAAACTGTTTTTT
17,-,-,TRBJ2-3,TRBV7-3,CASSHNPPGPSTDTQYF,TGTGCCAGCAGCCACAATCCCCCGGGACCCAGCACAGATACGCAGTATTTT
14,-,-,TRBJ2-7,TRBV12-3/TRBV12-4,CASSLQGYVYEQYF,TGTGCCAGCAGTCTCCAGGGTTATGTCTACGAGCAGTACTTC
18,-,TRBD2,TRBJ2-1,TRBV5-5,CACSLGRGGAQPLPEQFF,TGTGCCTGCAGCTTGGGGCGGGGGGGCGCTCAACCCCTTCCTGAGCAGTTCTTC
14,few,-,TRBJ1-2,TRBV10-3,CAISDTGIGYGYTF,TGTGCCATCAGCGACACCGGAATCGGCTATGGCTACACCTTC
13,-,-,TRBJ2-2,TRBV2,CASSDRGAGELFF,TGTGCCAGCAGTGATAGGGGAGCCGGGGAGCTGTTTTTT
12,many,-,TRBJ2-2,TRBV29-1,CSVVRGTGELFF,TGCAGCGTTGTCCGAGGTACCGGGGAGCTGTTTTTT
13,-,TRBD2,TRBJ2-3,TRBV10-3,CAISAGLDDTQYF,TGTGCCATCAGTGCGGGACTAGACGATACGCAGTATTTT
16,-,-,TRBJ2-2,TRBV27,CASSFPGATNTGELFF,TGTGCCAGCAGTTTTCCGGGGGCGACGAACACCGGGGAGCTGTTTTTT
11,-,-,TRBJ2-2,TRBV24-1,CATSDLGELFF,TGTGCCACCAGTGACCTGGGGGAGCTGTTTTTT
15,few,-,TRBJ2-5,TRBV12-3/TRBV12-4,CASSLIGTQSWAQYF,TGTGCCAGCAGTTTAATCGGGACGCAGTCGTGGGCCCAGTACTTC
11,-,-,TRBJ2-7,TRBV6-5,CASPHSYEQYF,TGTGCCAGCCCCCACTCCTACGAGCAGTACTTC
14,-,-,TRBJ2-7,TRBV20-1,CSASPLDGTYEQYF,TGCAGTGCTAGTCCCCTCGACGGTACCTACGAGCAGTACTTC
15,-,-,TRBJ2-7,TRBV20-1,CSARDGASRSYEQYF,TGCAGTGCTAGAGATGGGGCTAGCAGATCCTACGAGCAGTACTTC
14,many,-,TRBJ1-5,TRBV12-3/TRBV12-4,CASSRRDGRQPQHF,TGTGCCAGCAGCCGCCGGGACGGCAGACAGCCCCAGCATTTT
14,-,TRBD1,TRBJ2-2,TRBV29-1,CSVKTGDDTGELFF,TGCAGCGTAAAGACAGGGGATGACACCGGGGAGCTGTTTTTT
14,-,-,TRBJ1-1,TRBV20-1,CSADRGGARTEAFF,TGCAGTGCGGACCGGGGGGGGGCTCGCACTGAAGCTTTCTTT
14,-,-,TRBJ2-3,TRBV29-1,CSALGGPITDTQYF,TGCAGCGCCCTTGGTGGCCCGATCACAGATACGCAGTATTTT
11,few,TRBD1,TRBJ2-7,TRBV20-1,CSAKQGAEQYF,TGCAGTGCTAAACAGGGGGCCGAGCAGTACTTC
16,-,-,TRBJ2-7,TRBV21-1,CASREFRGTGLYEQYF,TGTGCCAGCAGGGAATTTAGGGGGACAGGACTCTACGAGCAGTACTTC
15,-,-,TRBJ2-3,TRBV12-3/TRBV12-4,CASSSTRDHTDTQYF,TGTGCCAGCAGCTCCACCCGGGACCACACAGATACGCAGTATTTT
17,-,-,TRBJ2-2,TRBV12-3/TRBV12-4,CASSLGRLTLHTGELFF,TGTGCCAGCAGCCTAGGACGGCTCACTTTACACACCGGGGAGCTGTTTTTT
16,-,-,TRBJ2-3,TRBV28,CASNMGVDRYTDTQYF,TGTGCCAGCAATATGGGAGTTGACAGATACACAGATACGCAGTATTTT
15,-,-,TRBJ2-1,TRBV7-6,CASSLEGSSPHEQFF,TGTGCCAGCAGCTTAGAAGGTTCTAGCCCCCATGAGCAGTTCTTC
14,few,-,TRBJ1-2,TRBV5-1,CASSHMTANYGYTF,TGCGCCAGCAGCCACATGACGGCTAACTATGGCTACACCTTC
15,few,-,TRBJ1-4,TRBV15,CATTPTFDLREKLFF,TGTGCCACCACCCCTACGTTTGACCTCCGTGAAAAACTGTTTTTT
13,-,-,TRBJ1-2,TRBV4-1,CASSLNLNYGYTF,TGCGCCAGCAGCCTCAACCTTAACTATGGCTACACCTTC
13,-,TRBD2,TRBJ2-7,TRBV29-1,CSVMLAGSYEQYF,TGCAGCGTGATGCTAGCGGGCTCCTACGAGCAGTACTTC
14,few,TRBD2,TRBJ2-7,TRBV12-3/TRBV12-4,CASRPTSGGREQYF,TGTGCCAGCAGGCCTACTAGCGGGGGCAGAGAGCAGTACTTC
16,-,TRBD2,TRBJ2-7,TRBV28,CASSFITGGNTYEQYF,TGTGCCAGCAGTTTTATAACGGGGGGGAATACCTACGAGCAGTACTTC
14,-,TRBD2,TRBJ2-5,TRBV15,CATSPSGGQETQYF,TGTGCCACCAGCCCCTCGGGGGGACAAGAGACCCAGTACTTC
14,-,TRBD1,TRBJ1-1,TRBV12-3/TRBV12-4,CASRTTGKHTEAFF,TGTGCCAGCAGGACGACAGGGAAGCACACTGAAGCTTTCTTT
14,-,-,TRBJ2-7,TRBV18,CASSPRAAPGEQYF,TGTGCCAGCTCCCCCAGGGCAGCGCCGGGGGAGCAGTACTTC
15,-,-,TRBJ2-3,TRBV27,CASSLAGTMPDTQYF,TGTGCCAGCAGTTTAGCGGGGACAATGCCAGATACGCAGTATTTT
18,-,-,TRBJ2-1,TRBV5-1,CASSSDGQRLPPYNEQFF,TGCGCCAGCAGCTCAGACGGACAGCGCCTACCTCCGTACAATGAGCAGTTCTTC
16,-,TRBD1,TRBJ2-3,TRBV7-3,CASSPRTGDNTDTQYF,TGTGCCAGCAGCCCCCGGACAGGGGACAACACAGATACGCAGTATTTT
15,-,-,TRBJ1-1,TRBV29-1,CSAGWPIGGGTEAFF,TGCAGCGCTGGGTGGCCGATTGGTGGGGGCACTGAAGCTTTCTTT
14,-,-,TRBJ1-1,TRBV10-1,CASTRTFEDTEAFF,TGCGCCAGCACCAGGACATTTGAGGACACTGAAGCTTTCTTT
14,few,-,TRBJ2-7,TRBV11-1,CASSSTGNRYEQYF,TGTGCCAGCAGCTCTACCGGGAACCGCTACGAGCAGTACTTC
15,-,TRBD2,TRBJ2-1,TRBV20-1,CSATGTSGAYNEQFF,TGCAGTGCTACAGGGACTAGCGGGGCCTACAATGAGCAGTTCTTC
13,many,-,TRBJ2-1,TRBV20-1,CSATTFLKNEQFF,TGCAGTGCGACGACTTTCTTGAAGAATGAGCAGTTCTTC
15,-,TRBD1,TRBJ2-1,TRBV6-4,CASSDSPNRDSKQFF,TGTGCCAGCAGTGACTCCCCAAACCGGGACAGCAAGCAGTTCTTC
13,-,-,TRBJ2-3,TRBV18,CASSPRLTDTQYF,TGTGCCAGCTCACCCCGCCTCACAGATACGCAGTATTTT
14,-,-,TRBJ2-1,TRBV12-3/TRBV12-4,CASRNPDVYNEQFF,TGTGCCAGCAGGAACCCGGACGTATACAATGAGCAGTTCTTC
14,-,TRBD1,TRBJ1-2,TRBV29-1,CSALPRDRGYGYTF,TGCAGCGCCCTACCCCGGGACAGGGGTTATGGCTACACCTTC
10,-,TRBD1,TRBJ2-5,TRBV20-1,CSAQGETQYF,TGCAGTGCACAGGGGGAGACCCAGTACTTC
14,many,-,TRBJ2-7,TRBV20-1,CSASADARGYEQYF,TGCAGTGCTAGTGCAGATGCCAGGGGTTACGAGCAGTACTTC
14,-,-,TRBJ2-6,TRBV4-1,CASSQIPGANVLTF,TGCGCCAGCAGCCAAATTCCTGGGGCCAACGTCCTGACTTTC
13,few,TRBD1,TRBJ2-2,TRBV20-1,CSAEGQGAGELFF,TGCAGTGCGGAGGGACAGGGTGCCGGGGAGCTGTTTTTT
14,few,TRBD1,TRBJ1-2,TRBV5-1,CASSRSTGDYGYTF,TGCGCCAGCAGCCGGTCGACAGGGGACTATGGCTACACCTTC
12,many,-,TRBJ2-3,TRBV20-1,CSARGSTDTQYF,TGCAGTGCTAGAGGCAGCACAGATACGCAGTATTTT
13,-,-,TRBJ2-3,TRBV29-1,CSVARGLTDTQYF,TGCAGCGTTGCGCGGGGGCTCACAGATACGCAGTATTTT